The TCR beta chain described here comes from a study of tumor-infiltrating lymphocytes in primary liver carcinoma. For the study at large: Ranging in age from 30 to 69 years, the patients were men and women. The tumors ranged from about 4 to 10 cm across and fell within stage T1-T3 N0M0.

The authors made TCR beta cDNA from 450 to 600 ng total RNA with a constant-region primer. Slightly modified ARM-PCR served as the procedure for the TCR beta libraries. These libraries came from three rounds of nested multiplex PCR. TCRdb processed the multiplex PCR reads anew with MiXCR; each CDR3 protein has one entry. The sample holds approximately 330,000 distinct CDR3 sequences, approximately 65% seen once. RNA isolated from unsorted whole blood supplied the blood RNA, with germline DNA also extracted. Sequencing was carried out using peripheral blood. This receptor was taken from a man aged 40-49 years with primary liver carcinoma and hepatitis B virus infection.

The CDR3, as DNA: TGTGCCAGCAGCCAAGATGGGTTGGGGCCCCCCAATCAGCCCCAGCATTTT. It encodes CASSQDGLGPPNQPQHF. The chain is built from TRBV14 and TRBJ1-5, with D perhaps matching TRBD1 (5 bases). Between the trimmed V and J ends, which lost 0 bases and 3 bases, there was a span of 15 bases. The CDR3 contains 17 residues. Germline loops: CDR1 SGHDN, CDR2 FVKESK.